This TCR beta chain was captured by sequencing in a study of CD8 T cell repertoires and HIV-1 epitope variants (TCRdb year 2020). The study in broad terms: In separate culture wells, T cells were stimulated with each of twenty-five peptides that represented autologous and known Gag and Nef epitope variants. Among the control conditions were a peptide pool of CMV, EBV and flu, the Ebola AY9 epitope serving as a negative control, and a well with no peptide. The epitopes tested covered three Gag epitope families plus Nef HW9 and YT9. T cells were enriched with the EasySep Human T Cell Enrichment Kit and co-cultured with equal numbers of autologous T cell-negative cells as antigen-presenting cells. The cultures were grown for around 10 days in IMDM with gentamicin, and half of the media was changed on days 3 and 7 with IL-2, IL-7 and IL-15 added. An aliquot of 1M T cells was saved as an uncultured baseline condition, separate from the approximately 75 T cell cultures. Running each culture condition in triplicate, except for one peptide done in duplicate, gave a total of about 80 T cell cultures.

On the study overall, not on this receptor specifically: The assay could identify only TCR beta chains and pointed to proliferation in response to antigen, not to T cell function or cytokine profile. Under ten antigen-specific TCR beta clonotypes were identified, and 6 or 7 of them appeared cross-reactive for autologous or known escape epitope variants. About five clonotypes recognized the Nef KF9 family and one clonotype recognized the HW9 family, while no responses to the TAALDMSHF plasma variant were seen.

The EasySep Human CD8+ T Cell Enrichment Kit was used on day 10 to isolate CD8+ T cells from every culture. Notes on this clone: This clone's antigen is unknown. No clone much larger than this one lies a single base away; base qualities are absent.

The immunoSEQ platform was used to sequence TCR beta CDR3 regions at survey depth. The QIAamp DNA micro kit was used to extract genomic DNA from every cultured and uncultured CD8+ T cell population. As for the authors' bioinformatics: Samples with fewer than 5,000 productive reads were excluded, resulting in the removal of about 6.5% of the 75 HIV peptide-stimulated cultures. A MANAFEST web app trimmed sequences to CDR3 and removed nonproductive sequences, CDR3s under 5 amino acids, and those not starting C or ending F/W. Clonotypes were classified as antigen-specific only if expansion was observed in at least 2 of 3 replicates versus the no-peptide control at FDR 0.01, only within one epitope family. Specific clonotypes also needed at least fivefold higher frequency than in wells stimulated with peptides from other epitope families. TCRdb re-hosts the immuneACCESS table, in-frame sequences only. Its copies lack some clones; in the studies checked, an unresolved V gene accounts for under half of them, and the cause for the rest is not known. Clonal size and the V and J genes are those of that table, whereas D and trimming came from the DNA. A total of about 7,100 clones appear in this sample, 60% to 75% of them only once. Roughly 46% of the sample rests with the top ten.

At the junction V is shortened by 3 bases and J by 3 bases, with 6 bases in between. The CDR3, cysteine through phenylalanine, is 13 amino acids long. CDR3 DNA is the only sequence kept; it has 39 bases, read in frame from the first base. Per the germline V gene, MGHRA is the CDR1 and YSYEKL is the CDR2. Sequencing was performed on cultured CD8+ T cells derived from PBMCs. This receptor was obtained from a male donor with HIV. Recombination linked TRBV4-1 to TRBJ1-5, with no reliable assignment of the D segment. Here is the DNA: TGCGCCAGCAGCCAGAATATCAATCAGCCCCAGCATTTT. Its protein is CASSQNINQPQHF.